This T cell receptor (beta chain) is from a study of siplizumab effects on memory and regulatory T cells. Produced via immunoSEQ multiplex PCR; TCRdb's table is partial and in-frame only. Of fewer than 85,000 clones listed, more than 85% are singletons. The CDR3 covers 15 residues. V was clipped by 5 bases and J by 3 bases; unmatched bases: 7. Germline CDR1 reads LNHDA; CDR2 reads SQIVND (reference sequence). General study findings and limits: Naive T cells were seemingly more diverse than memory cells, and major contributions to the alloresponse seemed to be made by them. The authors did not confirm suppressive function in proliferating Tregs from siplizumab cultures.

To note about this clone: The antigen is undetermined.

The rearrangement uses TRBV19 and TRBJ2-5; 9 nucleotides match TRBD2. Sequencing used CD8+ T cells sorted from blood. The TCR originated in a human donor in good health. The CDR3: CASSAVAGVKETQYF. In nucleotides, the CDR3 is TGTGCCAGTAGTGCGGTAGCGGGGGTTAAAGAGACCCAGTACTTC.